This TCR beta chain was identified during a study of CD8 T cells in ankylosing spondylitis. Regarding the study as a whole: Reportedly, matched ankylosing spondylitis synovial fluid was significantly enriched for disease-linked clones. Earlier work had already found some motif variants in reactive arthritis synovial fluid and blood.

Generation of TCR beta libraries employed quantitative 5'-RACE incorporating molecular barcodes. From the 5' RACE reads, TCRdb called clonotypes with MiXCR, one entry per CDR3 protein. The sample lists more than 150,000 distinct CDR3 sequences; 10% to 15% were seen once. This clonotype has a count of ten or more. What it recognizes is unknown. Material for sequencing was blood, either unsorted or a sorted T cell fraction (not recorded which). The clonotype comes from a female donor with ankylosing spondylitis or in good health (not recorded which).

The CDR3 reads CASPLGQGLGGELFF. The CDR3 DNA reads as TGTGCCAGCCCCTTGGGACAGGGCTTAGGCGGGGAGCTGTTTTTT. V gene TRBV5-4 combines with J gene TRBJ2-2; 9 bases agree with TRBD1. The CDR3 sequence is 15 residues long. After removal of 7 bases from V and 7 bases from J, the junction contained 11 bases not matched to a gene. The germline V gene has CDR1 SGHNT and CDR2 YYREEE (reference sequence).